This paragraph reports one T cell receptor beta chain. What it binds is unknown. This entry is derived from a study of cytomegalovirus exposure and HLA in healthy donors. At the level of the study: Earlier findings included some 120 million unique TCR beta sequences obtained from 180 million or so T cells.

V lost 0 bases to trimming and J lost 1 base, with 5 bases between them. This CDR3 has 13 residues. CDR1 and CDR2 from the germline V gene are SGHRS and YFSETQ. PCR employed 60 Vbeta and 13 Jbeta primers. Original analysis: In a later analysis, the count reached about 80 million unique TCR beta chains, with 10 million to 14 million shared. Assay: immunoSEQ multiplex PCR; the TCRdb copy retains only in-frame clones and omits some. From that table come the V and J calls and clone size; the DNA was used to work out D and trimming. The data show around 90,000 clones, with about four fifths seen just once and about 3.6% held by the top ten. Findings and limits, study-wide: Reports described diagnosis of cytomegalovirus status by the classifier as highly specific and sensitive.

Despite likely unrecorded immune exposures, the donors were nominally healthy at the time of sampling. This TCR came from a male donor in good health and CMV-seropositive. J is TRBJ2-7 and V is TRBV5-1; D remains ambiguous. The sequencing sample was made of PBMCs. This CDR3 is CASSLASSYEQYF. CDR3 DNA sequence: TGCGCCAGCAGCTTGGCCTCTTCCTACGAGCAGTACTTC.